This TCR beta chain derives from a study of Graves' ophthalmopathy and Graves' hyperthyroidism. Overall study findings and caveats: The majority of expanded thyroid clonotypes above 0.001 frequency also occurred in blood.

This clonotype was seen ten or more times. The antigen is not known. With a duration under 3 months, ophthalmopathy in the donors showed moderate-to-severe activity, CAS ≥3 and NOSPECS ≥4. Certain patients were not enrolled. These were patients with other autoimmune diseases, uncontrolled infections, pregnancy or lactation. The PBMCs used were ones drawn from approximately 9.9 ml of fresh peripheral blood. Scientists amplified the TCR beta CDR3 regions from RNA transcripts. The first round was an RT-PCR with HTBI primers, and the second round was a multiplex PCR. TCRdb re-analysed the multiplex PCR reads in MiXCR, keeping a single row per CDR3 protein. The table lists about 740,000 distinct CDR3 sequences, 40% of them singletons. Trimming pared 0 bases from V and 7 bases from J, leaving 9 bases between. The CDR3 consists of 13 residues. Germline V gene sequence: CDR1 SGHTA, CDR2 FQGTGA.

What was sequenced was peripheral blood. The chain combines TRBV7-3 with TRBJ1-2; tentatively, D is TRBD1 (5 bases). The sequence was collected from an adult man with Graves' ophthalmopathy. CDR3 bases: TGTGCCAGCAGCTTAACGCCAGGGTCTGGCTACACCTTC. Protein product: CASSLTPGSGYTF.